This TCR beta chain was sequenced for a study of T cell responses to AZD1222 COVID-19 vaccine. Study information: Second-dose schedules of about 4 or about 12 weeks were combined. Study-wide results and caveats: Repertoires in all cases were sampled only once the peak T cell response had passed. Baseline serology detected seropositivity in only six AZD1222 recipients. Reports indicate that nearly half of spike-specific TCRs are directed at unmutated variant regions.

The repertoire was sequenced with immunoSEQ multiplex PCR; TCRdb's copy has only in-frame clones and lacks some. The table records some 130,000 clones, approximately 83% of them present only once. Turning to this clone: Its antigen is unidentified.

From germline, CDR1 is LGHDT and CDR2 YNNKEL (reference sequence). The CDR3 covers 15 residues. With 4 bases removed from V and 8 bases from J, the gap between germline ends came to 20 bases. This receptor was identified in an adult in good health. This chain joins TRBV3-1 (or the pseudogene TRBV3-2) and TRBJ1-2; D not certain. Sequences were derived from peripheral blood, sampled on day 0 of AZD1222 vaccination. DNA of the CDR3: TGTGCCAGCAGCCTTCGATCCATCCCTTTAGGAGGCTACACCTTC. Translated: CASSLRSIPLGGYTF.